These 25 T cell receptor beta chains originate from one sample sequenced in a study of T-cell memory formation after mild COVID-19. TCRdb reprocessed the 5' RACE reads via MiXCR and lists one record per CDR3 protein. The sample has approximately 260,000 distinct CDR3 sequences, roughly 15% seen once. Sequences were obtained from PBMCs or a T cell subset sorted from them (not recorded which). The receptors derive from a man between 18 and 29 years old who had mild COVID-19 (a few samples of this study predate the infection). Cell type and time point are not known.

The sample holds a few counts of this clonotype. The chain links TRBV5-1 to TRBJ2-3, with D possibly TRBD1 on 8 matching bases. V was clipped by 0 bases and J by 4 bases, with 12 bases between them. The CDR3 is 15 amino acids. The germline V gene encodes CDR1 SGHRS and CDR2 YFSETQ. As DNA, the CDR3 is TGCGCCAGCAGCTTGGGACAGGGGAGGGCAGATACGCAGTATTTT. Translated, it gives CASSLGQGRADTQYF.

The DNA for the CDR3 is TGTGCCAGCAGCAAGGAGGGGGATGGCTACACCTTC. Protein product: CASSKEGDGYTF. This chain connects TRBV11-1 to TRBJ1-2, with a tentative D call TRBD1 (6 bases). Germline lookup yields CDR1 SGHAT and CDR2 FQDESV (reference sequence). The CDR3 length is 12 residues. The V end was cut by 5 bases, the J end by 6 bases, with 10 bases between.

This clonotype was observed a handful of times. The J gene is TRBJ1-1, the V gene TRBV6-5; D is unresolved. V was trimmed by 6 bases and J by 1 base, leaving 15 bases between them. The CDR3 spans 15 residues. CDR1 is MNHEY, CDR2 SVGAGI, per germline. CDR3 region: CASSYGIEWNTEAFF. As DNA, the CDR3 is TGTGCCAGCAGCTACGGGATAGAATGGAACACTGAAGCTTTCTTT.

This clonotype occurred a few times. The V gene is TRBV24-1, the J gene TRBJ1-2; D is unclear. This CDR3 is built from 13 residues. The germline gives CDR1 KGHDR, CDR2 SFDVKD. Between the trimmed V and J ends, which lost 4 bases and 3 bases, there was a span of 8 bases. Written as DNA, the CDR3 is TGTGCCACCAGTGAACAGATTCACTATGGCTACACCTTC. As protein: CATSEQIHYGYTF.

The table lists this clonotype with many counts. V gene TRBV10-3 combines with J gene TRBJ1-3; possibly TRBD1 for D (6 bases). V was clipped by 4 bases and J by 0 bases, with 13 bases between them. CDR1 is ENHRY and CDR2 is SYGVKD in the germline V gene. There are 16 residues in the CDR3. The CDR3 DNA sequence: TGTGCCATCAGTGGCCAACAGGGTAGCTCTGGAAACACCATATATTTT. It encodes CAISGQQGSSGNTIYF.

The chain recombines TRBV5-1 with TRBJ2-1; D possibly uses TRBD1 or TRBD2 (5 bases each). The CDR3 is 16 residues long. Trimming left V 4 bases short and J 7 bases short, with 21 bases between. Germline V gene lookup returns CDR1 SGHRS and CDR2 YFSETQ. The CDR3 nucleotides are TGCGCCAGCAGCCTACAGACCCCTACCTGGGGGAATGAGCAGTTCTTC. Amino acid sequence: CASSLQTPTWGNEQFF.

The V gene is TRBV28, the J gene TRBJ1-4, with 9 nucleotides matching TRBD1. V dropped 3 bases and J dropped 7; count of bases not matched to a gene: 3. This CDR3 spans 14 amino acids. The germline CDR1 and CDR2 sequences are MDHEN and SYDVKM. Here the CDR3 reads CASSFTTGGEKLFF. The CDR3 DNA reads TGTGCCAGCAGTTTTACGACAGGGGGTGAAAAACTGTTTTTT.

This clonotype was seen a handful of times. The chain joins TRBV7-2 to TRBJ2-7; possible D gene TRBD2, 6 bases. The germline V gene encodes CDR1 SGHTA and CDR2 FQGNSA. V lost 1 base, J lost 6 bases, and 13 bases lay in between. This CDR3 has 14 residues. DNA of the CDR3: TGTGCCAGCAGCTTAGAGGCGGCGGGGTCCGAGCAGTACTTC. Protein: CASSLEAAGSEQYF. The full variable domain, with the rest looked up from reference TRBV7-2 and TRBJ2-7, is GAGVSQSPSNKVTEKGKDVELRCDPISGHTALYWYRQSLGQGLEFLIYFQGNSAPDKSGLPSDRFSAERTGGSVSTLTIQRTQQEDSAVYLCASSLEAAGSEQYFGPGTRLTVT.

The chain uses TRBV5-1 and TRBJ2-2, with a tentative D call TRBD2 (5 bases). Germline CDR1 is SGHRS and CDR2 is YFSETQ. CDR3 length: 12 residues. Trimming stripped 9 bases from V and 8 bases from J, with 14 bases between. The CDR3 coding sequence is TGCGCCACCCGGAAAGCGGAGGGGGAGCTGTTTTTT. Encoded protein: CATRKAEGELFF.

The rearrangement uses TRBV7-9 and TRBJ1-2; 9 bases line up with TRBD1. The germline V gene encodes CDR1 SEHNR and CDR2 FQNEAQ (reference sequence). The CDR3 sequence is 13 residues long. J lost 7 bases, V lost 5 bases, and 5 bases had no gene match. The CDR3 DNA follows: TGTGCCAGCAGCCGCCGGGACAGGGCTGGCTACACCTTC. Translated, it gives CASSRRDRAGYTF.

The V and J genes are TRBV5-1 and TRBJ1-2; D is uncertain. CDR3 length: 13 residues. Per germline, CDR1 SGHRS and CDR2 YFSETQ. Trimming cost V 4 bases and J 3 bases, with 10 bases left between them. The CDR3 region is CASSPTRDYGYTF. The CDR3 region has the DNA TGCGCCAGCAGCCCGACTAGAGACTATGGCTACACCTTC.

This CDR3 reads CASSRGGTGTYEQYF. CDR3 nucleotide sequence: TGTGCCAGCAGCCGCGGGGGGACAGGGACCTACGAGCAGTACTTC. The chain combines TRBV9 with TRBJ2-7; tentative D call: TRBD1 (9 bases). Germline CDR1 and CDR2: SGDLS and YYNGEE. V was shortened by 4 bases and J by 2 bases, with 16 bases between the two germline ends. The CDR3 is 15 amino acids.

This clonotype has more than one count but fewer than ten. The V and J genes are TRBV3-1 and TRBJ2-1; D is perhaps TRBD2 (5 bases). The length of the CDR3 is 18 residues. Germline-derived CDR1 and CDR2 are LGHDT and YNNKEL (reference sequence). V shed 0 bases and J shed 8 bases, with 23 bases lying between them. The CDR3 protein is CASSQDSGRVRGMDEQFF. As DNA, the CDR3 is TGTGCCAGCAGCCAAGACTCCGGACGAGTTCGAGGGATGGATGAGCAGTTCTTC.

The sample holds a few counts of this clonotype. This rearrangement joins TRBV7-2 to TRBJ2-2, with 10 bases that match TRBD2. There are 14 residues in the CDR3. Germline V gene lookup returns CDR1 SGHTA and CDR2 FQGNSA. With V trimmed by 4 bases and J by 7 bases, 3 bases remained unmatched. CDR3 nucleotides: TGTGCCAGCAGCTCCGGGACTAGCGTCGGGGAGCTGTTTTTT. Translated, it gives CASSSGTSVGELFF.

This chain connects TRBV7-9 to TRBJ1-3; no reliable D call. Trimming took off 3 bases at V and 4 bases at J, with 7 bases between the two ends. This CDR3 has 13 amino acids. CDR1 SEHNR and CDR2 FQNEAQ come from the germline V gene (reference sequence). The CDR3 sequence: CASSFEVGNTIYF. For the CDR3, the DNA is TGTGCCAGCAGCTTCGAGGTCGGAAACACCATATATTTT.

This chain joins TRBV7-2 and TRBJ1-5; D not resolved. The CDR3 consists of 12 residues. Germline lookup yields CDR1 SGHTA and CDR2 FQGNSA. Trimming shortened V by 7 bases and J by 3 bases, and 7 bases separated the two germline ends. The CDR3 loop is CASKGFNQPQHF. CDR3 nucleotides: TGTGCCAGCAAAGGGTTCAATCAGCCCCAGCATTTT.

The chain carries TRBV6-5 and TRBJ2-6; no clear D. This CDR3 comprises 15 residues. Trimming pared 6 bases from V and 0 bases from J, leaving 9 bases between. Germline loops: CDR1 MNHEY, CDR2 SVGAGI. The DNA of the CDR3 is TGTGCCAGCAGGAACGGGTTCTCTGGGGCCAACGTCCTGACTTTC. Its translation is CASRNGFSGANVLTF.

This clonotype was counted between two and nine times. The J gene is TRBJ2-3, the V gene TRBV11-2; 7 positions match TRBD1. The ends lost 1 base at V and 11 bases at J; junction bases unmatched: 3. Germline V lookup: CDR1 SGHAT, CDR2 FQNNGV. This CDR3 is 12 amino acids long. The CDR3: CASSLVGGKQYF. CDR3 in DNA: TGTGCCAGCAGCTTAGTAGGGGGCAAGCAGTATTTT.

This clonotype was seen more than once but under ten times. V and J are TRBV18 and TRBJ1-2, with TRBD1 identical over 9 bases. CDR3 length: 15 amino acids. V was pared by 2 bases and J by 1 base, with 2 bases of the junction left unmatched. CDR1 and CDR2 from the germline V gene are KGHSH and LQKENI. The CDR3 DNA follows: TGTGCCAGCTCACCATGGACAGGGGATAACTATGGCTACACCTTC. It is translated as CASSPWTGDNYGYTF. The variable domain in full, completed from reference TRBV18 and TRBJ1-2, reads NAGVMQNPRHLVRRRGQEARLRCSPMKGHSHVYWYRQLPEEGLKFMVYLQKENIIDESGMPKERFSAEFPKEGPSILRIQQVVRGDSAAYFCASSPWTGDNYGYTFGSGTRLTVV.

The table lists this clonotype with a few counts. V is TRBV12-3 or TRBV12-4 and J is TRBJ2-1, with D tentatively TRBD2 (6 bases). The CDR3 contains 14 residues. V dropped 6 bases and J dropped 4 bases, with 13 bases sitting between them. The CDR3 DNA reads TGTGCCAGCAGACCTTCGGCGGGATACAATGAGCAGTTCTTC. It codes for CASRPSAGYNEQFF.

On this clonotype: The CDR3 does not close with the conserved phenylalanine or tryptophan, likely indicating a read error. V is TRBV12-3 or TRBV12-4 and J is TRBJ2-4; tentative D call: TRBD2 (5 bases). Trimming took 7 bases from V and 3 from J, leaving 16 bases between them. The CDR3 has 15 amino acids. CDR3 DNA: TGTGCCAGCAAGTGGGAGTTCGCATACAAAAACATTCAGTACTTA. It specifies CASKWEFAYKNIQYL.

This clonotype was observed a handful of times. The chain couples TRBV27 to TRBJ1-1; the match to TRBD1 covers 7 bases. The CDR3 length is 14 residues. In germline, CDR1 is MNHEY, CDR2 SMNVEV (reference sequence). V was pared by 6 bases and J by 2 bases, with 6 bases of the junction left unmatched. The CDR3 DNA sequence: TGTGCCAGCAGGATGGGACAGATTAACACTGAAGCTTTCTTT. Translating it yields CASRMGQINTEAFF.

The chain employs TRBV12-3 or TRBV12-4 and TRBJ2-5; D is unresolved. The ends were cut back, 1 base at V and 2 bases at J, with 11 bases in the middle. CDR3 length: 15 residues. The CDR3 bases are TGTGCCAGCAGTTTAGTTCTGGGTCCACAAGAGACCCAGTACTTC. This gives the protein CASSLVLGPQETQYF.

This clonotype was observed a few times. V is TRBV4-3 and J is TRBJ2-2, with D possibly being TRBD1 or TRBD2 (6 bases each). This CDR3 is 16 amino acids long. Germline lookup yields CDR1 LGHNA and CDR2 YSLEER. V shed 4 bases and J shed 3 bases, with 15 bases lying between them. CDR3 sequence (DNA): TGCGCCAGCAGCCGAGCTTGGGGGGCGGACACCGGGGAGCTGTTTTTT. Its translation: CASSRAWGADTGELFF.

In its sample, this clonotype was seen many times. The chain recombines TRBV7-3 with TRBJ2-1, with 11 bases identical to TRBD2. The CDR3 sequence is 16 residues long. After removal of 5 bases from V and 7 bases from J, the junction contained 10 bases not matched to a gene. Germline V gives CDR1 SGHTA, CDR2 FQGTGA. The CDR3 region has the DNA TGTGCCAGCAGCCCCCAACTAGCGGGGGTCGTAAATGAGCAGTTCTTC. Protein sequence: CASSPQLAGVVNEQFF.